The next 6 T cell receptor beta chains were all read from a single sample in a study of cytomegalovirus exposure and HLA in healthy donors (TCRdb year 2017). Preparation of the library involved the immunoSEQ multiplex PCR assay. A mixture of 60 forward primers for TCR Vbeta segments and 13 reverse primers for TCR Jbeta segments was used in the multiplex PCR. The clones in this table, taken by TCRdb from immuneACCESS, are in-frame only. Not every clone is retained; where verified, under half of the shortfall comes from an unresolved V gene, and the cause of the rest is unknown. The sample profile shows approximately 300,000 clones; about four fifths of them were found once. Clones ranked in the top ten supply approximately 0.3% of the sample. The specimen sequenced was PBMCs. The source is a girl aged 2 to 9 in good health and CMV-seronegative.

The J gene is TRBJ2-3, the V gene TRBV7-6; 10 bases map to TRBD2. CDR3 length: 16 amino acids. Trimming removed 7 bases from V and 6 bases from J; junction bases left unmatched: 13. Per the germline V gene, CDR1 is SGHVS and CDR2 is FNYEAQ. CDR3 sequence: CASNTLSGGAGDTQYF. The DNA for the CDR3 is TGTGCCAGCAACACCCTCAGCGGGGGGGCCGGGGATACGCAGTATTTT.

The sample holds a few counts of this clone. The CDR3 DNA is TGTGCCAGCAGCCAAAATCTACACGAAAGCCGTGCTAGCGGGAGTCACAATGAGCAGTTCTTC. Translating it yields CASSQNLHESRASGSHNEQFF. The gene calls are TRBV9 and TRBJ2-1; 10 nucleotides line up with TRBD2. Germline loops: CDR1 SGDLS, CDR2 YYNGEE. Losses at the gene ends were 4 bases for V and 5 bases for J; bases not matched to a gene: 24. The CDR3 spans 21 residues.

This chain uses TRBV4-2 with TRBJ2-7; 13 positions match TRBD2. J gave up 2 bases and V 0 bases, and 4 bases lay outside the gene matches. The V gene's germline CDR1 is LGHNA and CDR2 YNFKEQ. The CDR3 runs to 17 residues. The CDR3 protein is CASSQEGGLAGTYEQYF. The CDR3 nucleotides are TGTGCCAGCAGCCAAGAAGGGGGACTAGCGGGAACCTACGAGCAGTACTTC.

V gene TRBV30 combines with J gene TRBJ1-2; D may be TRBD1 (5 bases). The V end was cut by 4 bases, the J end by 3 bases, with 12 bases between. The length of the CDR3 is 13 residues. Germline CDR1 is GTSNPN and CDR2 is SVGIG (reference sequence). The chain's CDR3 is CAWNQGGDYGYTF. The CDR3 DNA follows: TGTGCCTGGAATCAGGGAGGCGACTATGGCTACACCTTC.

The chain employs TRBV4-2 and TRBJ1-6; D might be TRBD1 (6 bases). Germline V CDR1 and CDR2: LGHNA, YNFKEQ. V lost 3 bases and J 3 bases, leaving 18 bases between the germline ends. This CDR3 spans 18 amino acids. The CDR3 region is CASSQHQGNPNYNSPLHF. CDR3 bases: TGTGCCAGCAGCCAGCACCAGGGGAACCCGAACTATAATTCACCCCTCCACTTT.

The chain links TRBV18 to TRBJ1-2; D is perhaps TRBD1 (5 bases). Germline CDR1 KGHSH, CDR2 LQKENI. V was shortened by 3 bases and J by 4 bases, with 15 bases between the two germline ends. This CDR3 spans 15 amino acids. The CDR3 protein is CASSPVAGRSYGYTF. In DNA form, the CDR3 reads TGTGCCAGCTCACCCGTCGCGGGACGTAGCTATGGCTACACCTTC.